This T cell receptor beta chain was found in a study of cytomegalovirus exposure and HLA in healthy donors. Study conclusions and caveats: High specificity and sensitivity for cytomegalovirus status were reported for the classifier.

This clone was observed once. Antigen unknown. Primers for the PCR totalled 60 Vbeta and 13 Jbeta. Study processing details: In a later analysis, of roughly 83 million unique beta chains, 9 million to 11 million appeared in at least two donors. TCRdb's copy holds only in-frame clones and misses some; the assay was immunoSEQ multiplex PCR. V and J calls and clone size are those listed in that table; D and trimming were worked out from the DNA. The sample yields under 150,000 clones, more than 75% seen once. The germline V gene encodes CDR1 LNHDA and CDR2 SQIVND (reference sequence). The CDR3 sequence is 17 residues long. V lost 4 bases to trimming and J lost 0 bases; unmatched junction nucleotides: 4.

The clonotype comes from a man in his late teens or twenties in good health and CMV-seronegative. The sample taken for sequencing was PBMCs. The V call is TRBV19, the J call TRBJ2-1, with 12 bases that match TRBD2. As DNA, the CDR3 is TGTGCCAGTAGTAGTGCTAGCGGGGGGGCCTCCTACAATGAGCAGTTCTTC. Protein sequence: CASSSASGGASYNEQFF.